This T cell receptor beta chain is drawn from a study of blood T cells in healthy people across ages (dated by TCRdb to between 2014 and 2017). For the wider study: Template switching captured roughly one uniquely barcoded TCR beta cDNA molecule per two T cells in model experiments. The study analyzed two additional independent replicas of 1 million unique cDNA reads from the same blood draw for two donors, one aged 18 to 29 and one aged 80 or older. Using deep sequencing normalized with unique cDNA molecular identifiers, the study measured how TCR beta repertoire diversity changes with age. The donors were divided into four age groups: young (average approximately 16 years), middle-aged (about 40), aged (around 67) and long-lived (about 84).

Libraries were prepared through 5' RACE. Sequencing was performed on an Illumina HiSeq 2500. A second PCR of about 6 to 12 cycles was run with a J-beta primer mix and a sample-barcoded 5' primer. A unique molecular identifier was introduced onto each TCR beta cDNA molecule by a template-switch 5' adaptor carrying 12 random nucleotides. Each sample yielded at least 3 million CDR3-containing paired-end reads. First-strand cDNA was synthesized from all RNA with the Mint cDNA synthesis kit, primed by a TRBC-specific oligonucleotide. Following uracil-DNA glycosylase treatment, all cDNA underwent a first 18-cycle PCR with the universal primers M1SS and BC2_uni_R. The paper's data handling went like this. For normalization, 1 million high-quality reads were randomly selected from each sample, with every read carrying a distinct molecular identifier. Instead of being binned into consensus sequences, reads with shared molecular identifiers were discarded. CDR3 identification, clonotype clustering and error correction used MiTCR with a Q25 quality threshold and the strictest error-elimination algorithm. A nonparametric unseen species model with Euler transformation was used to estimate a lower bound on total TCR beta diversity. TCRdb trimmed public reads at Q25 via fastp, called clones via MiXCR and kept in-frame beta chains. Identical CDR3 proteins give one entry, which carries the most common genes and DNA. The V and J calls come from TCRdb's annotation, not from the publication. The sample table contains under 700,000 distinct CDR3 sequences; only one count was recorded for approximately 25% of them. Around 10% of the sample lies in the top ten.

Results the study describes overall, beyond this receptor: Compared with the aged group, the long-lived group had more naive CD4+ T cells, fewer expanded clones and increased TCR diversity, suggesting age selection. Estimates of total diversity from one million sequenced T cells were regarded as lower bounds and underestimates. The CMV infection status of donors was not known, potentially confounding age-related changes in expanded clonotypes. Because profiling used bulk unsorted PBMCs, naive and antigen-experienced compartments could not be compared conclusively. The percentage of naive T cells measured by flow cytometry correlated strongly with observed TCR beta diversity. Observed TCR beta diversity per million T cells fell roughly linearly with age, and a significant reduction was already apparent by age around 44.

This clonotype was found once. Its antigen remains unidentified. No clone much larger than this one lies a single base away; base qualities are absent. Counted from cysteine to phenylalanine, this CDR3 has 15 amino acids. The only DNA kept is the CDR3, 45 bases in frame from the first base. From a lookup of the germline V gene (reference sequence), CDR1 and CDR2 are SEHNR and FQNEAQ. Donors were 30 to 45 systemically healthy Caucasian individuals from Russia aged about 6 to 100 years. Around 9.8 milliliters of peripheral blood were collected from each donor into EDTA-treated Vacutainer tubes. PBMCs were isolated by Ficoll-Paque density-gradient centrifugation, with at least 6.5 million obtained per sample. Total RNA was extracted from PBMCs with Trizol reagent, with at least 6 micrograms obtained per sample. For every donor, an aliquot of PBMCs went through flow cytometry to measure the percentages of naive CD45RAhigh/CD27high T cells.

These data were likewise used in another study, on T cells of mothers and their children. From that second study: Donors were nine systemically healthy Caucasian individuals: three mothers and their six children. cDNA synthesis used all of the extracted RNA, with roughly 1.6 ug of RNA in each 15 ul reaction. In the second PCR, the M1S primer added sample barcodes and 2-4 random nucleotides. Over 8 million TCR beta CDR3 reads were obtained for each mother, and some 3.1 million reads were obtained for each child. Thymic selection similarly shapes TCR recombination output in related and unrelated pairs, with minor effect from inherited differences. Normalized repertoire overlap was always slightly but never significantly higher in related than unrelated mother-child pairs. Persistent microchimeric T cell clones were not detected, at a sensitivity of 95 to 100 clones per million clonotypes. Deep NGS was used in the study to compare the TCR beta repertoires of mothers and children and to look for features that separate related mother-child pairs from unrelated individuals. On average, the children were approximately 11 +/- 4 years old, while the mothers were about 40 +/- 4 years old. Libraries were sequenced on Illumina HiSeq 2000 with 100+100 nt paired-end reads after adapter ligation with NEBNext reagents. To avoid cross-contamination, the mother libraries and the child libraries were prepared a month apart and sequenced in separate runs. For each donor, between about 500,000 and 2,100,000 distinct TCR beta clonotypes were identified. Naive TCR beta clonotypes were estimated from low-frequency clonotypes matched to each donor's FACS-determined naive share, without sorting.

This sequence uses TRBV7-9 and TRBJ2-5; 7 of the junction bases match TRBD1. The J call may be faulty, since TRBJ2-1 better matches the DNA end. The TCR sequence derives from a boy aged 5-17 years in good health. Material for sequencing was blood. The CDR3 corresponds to CASSSTGALSYEQFF. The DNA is TGTGCCAGCAGCTCCACAGGGGCGCTGTCGTATGAGCAGTTCTTC.